This T cell receptor beta chain derives from a study of OX40 agonist ivuxolimab in advanced cancers. This CDR3 region has 12 residues. With 6 bases removed from V and 2 bases from J, the gap between germline ends came to 7 bases. Germline assignment: CDR1 MNHNY and CDR2 SVGAGI (reference sequence). Sequenced by immunoSEQ multiplex PCR; TCRdb stores in-frame clones only, minus some. The repertoire has about 93,000 clones, 94% of them found once; the top ten carry about 2.6%. The clonotype comes from an adult with an advanced solid tumor such as melanoma, head and neck, liver or kidney cancer. The rearrangement links TRBV6-6 to TRBJ2-5; D is unresolved. The sequences come from CD4+ or CD8+ T cells sorted from blood, collected in a trial of the OX40 agonist ivuxolimab. CDR3 sequence: CASRTLQETQYF. The DNA of the CDR3 is TGTGCCAGCAGAACACTGCAAGAGACCCAGTACTTC.